Each of the 26 T cell receptor beta chains below was sequenced from the same sample in a study of identical twins. TCRdb recomputed calls from the 5' RACE reads with MiXCR, one row per CDR3 protein. The table lists about 240,000 distinct CDR3 sequences, roughly an eighth of them singletons. A further study also used this sample, focusing on yellow fever vaccine responses in identical twins.

Material for sequencing was memory (CD45RO+) T cells sorted from blood. Receptor source: a woman between 18 and 29 years old in good health.

V gene TRBV11-2 combines with J gene TRBJ2-3; 9 nucleotides agree with TRBD1. The CDR3 runs 17 residues. Per germline, CDR1 SGHAT and CDR2 FQNNGV. V shed 4 bases, J shed 2 bases, and the junction held 10 bases outside the gene matches. Written as DNA, the CDR3 is TGTGCCAGCAGCTCCACAGGGACAGGGACCCTCACAGATACGCAGTATTTT. Protein: CASSSTGTGTLTDTQYF.

Turning to this clonotype: Likely a read error: the CDR3 ends without its conserved phenylalanine or tryptophan. This sequence joins TRBV20-1 and TRBJ2-7, with no clear D. V lost 3 bases and J 4 bases, leaving 10 bases between the germline ends. Per the germline V gene, CDR1 is DFQATT and CDR2 is SNEGSKA (reference sequence). The CDR3 totals 12 residues. The CDR3 DNA follows: TGCAGTGCTAGGGAGCAGGAGTACGAGCAGTACTCC. It encodes CSAREQEYEQYS.

This clonotype has a handful of counts. V usage is TRBV6-1 and J usage is TRBJ2-7; 8 nucleotides line up with TRBD2. The CDR3 has 16 amino acids. Germline V gives CDR1 MNHNS, CDR2 SASEGT. The trim removed 7 bases at V and 2 bases at J, leaving 13 bases unmatched. Written as DNA, the CDR3 is TGTGCCAGCACGGATTGGTGGACGGGAGGGCCCTACGAGCAGTACTTC. It codes for CASTDWWTGGPYEQYF.

V is TRBV5-1 and J is TRBJ2-1; possibly TRBD1 or TRBD2 for D (5 bases each). This CDR3 has 17 residues. The V end was cut by 0 bases, the J end by 1 base, with 14 bases between. In germline, CDR1 is SGHRS, CDR2 YFSETQ. CDR3 region: CASSLGGEGHSYNEQFF. CDR3 in DNA: TGCGCCAGCAGCTTGGGAGGAGAGGGGCATTCCTACAATGAGCAGTTCTTC.

With respect to this clonotype: At one boundary the junction diverges from the germline segment, which might be a read error. This sequence joins TRBV7-2 and TRBJ2-7; 9 bases align to TRBD2. Germline V gives CDR1 SGHTA, CDR2 FQGNSA. The CDR3 has 16 amino acids. The CDR3 DNA follows: TGTGCCAGCAGATTAGCCGGGGCGGGAGGGCCCTACGAGCAGTACTTC. This sequence encodes CASRLAGAGGPYEQYF.

This clonotype appeared many times. The junction departs from germline at one end; a sequencing error may be responsible. This chain uses TRBV7-7 with TRBJ1-1; D might be TRBD1 (5 bases). The CDR3 is made up of 14 amino acids. Germline CDR1 and CDR2: SSHAT and FNYEAQ (reference sequence). The CDR3 DNA reads TGTGCTAGCAGCTTCAGGGTTCGAAGCACTGAAGCTTTCTTT. This sequence encodes CASSFRVRSTEAFF.

The chain carries TRBV20-1 and TRBJ2-7; 15 nucleotides align to TRBD2. The ends lost 7 bases at V and 0 bases at J; junction bases unmatched: 7. Germline-derived CDR1 and CDR2 are DFQATT and SNEGSKA (reference sequence). This CDR3 contains 16 residues. The CDR3 reads CSVSGTSGRHSYEQYF. CDR3 nucleotides: TGCAGTGTCAGCGGGACTAGCGGGAGGCACTCCTACGAGCAGTACTTC.

This chain links TRBV20-1 with TRBJ2-3; D gene uncertain. This CDR3 contains 10 residues. Per germline, CDR1 DFQATT and CDR2 SNEGSKA (reference sequence). Trimming pared 3 bases from V and 2 bases from J, leaving 0 bases between. The CDR3 spells CSASTDTQYF. The CDR3 nucleotides are TGCAGTGCTAGCACAGATACGCAGTATTTT.

This clonotype has a handful of counts. The chain recombines TRBV3-1 with TRBJ2-2; the match to TRBD2 covers 12 bases. The V and J ends lost 4 bases and 4 bases, in that order; junction bases with no gene match: 4. There are 16 residues in the CDR3. Germline V CDR1 and CDR2: LGHDT, YNNKEL (reference sequence). The CDR3 loop is CASSLRTSGATGELFF. DNA of the CDR3: TGTGCCAGCAGCCTACGGACTAGCGGGGCCACCGGGGAGCTGTTTTTT.

This clonotype was counted between two and nine times. The CDR3 here is CSVGGVSGRLTDTQYF. CDR3 bases: TGCAGCGTTGGTGGGGTTAGCGGGAGATTGACAGATACGCAGTATTTT. The chain employs TRBV29-1 and TRBJ2-3; 9 positions match TRBD2. Germline CDR1 SQVTM, CDR2 ANQGSEA. After removal of 4 bases from V and 3 bases from J, the junction contained 11 bases not matched to a gene. This CDR3 region has 16 residues.

This clonotype was seen ten or more times. CDR3 protein: CASSYAGLDYNEQFF. The CDR3 DNA is TGTGCCAGCAGTTACGCGGGACTCGATTACAATGAGCAGTTCTTC. This chain links TRBV6-2 or TRBV6-3 with TRBJ2-1; TRBD2 is a possible D gene (6 bases). Germline CDR1 reads MNHEY; CDR2 reads SVGEGT. This CDR3 is built from 15 residues. Trimming stripped 2 bases from V and 4 bases from J, with 12 bases between.

This clonotype was counted a few times. V usage is TRBV29-1 and J usage is TRBJ2-1; 8 positions agree with TRBD1. The J segment lost 3 bases and the V segment lost 4 bases, leaving 2 bases of the junction unmatched. Per germline, CDR1 SQVTM and CDR2 ANQGSEA. CDR3 length equals 13 residues. The CDR3: CSVADRGYNEQFF. The CDR3 DNA reads as TGCAGCGTTGCTGACAGGGGCTACAATGAGCAGTTCTTC.

Concerning this clonotype itself: Germline is not matched at one junction end, which may reflect a read error. The chain is built from TRBV7-2 and TRBJ2-7; 12 nucleotides match TRBD2. Germline V gives CDR1 SGHTA, CDR2 FQGNSA. The CDR3 consists of 15 residues. The CDR3 here is CASSLAGGPSYEQYF. CDR3 coding DNA: TGTGCCAGCAGCCTAGCGGGAGGGCCTTCCTACGAGCAGTACTTC.

Here the CDR3 DNA reads TGCAGTGCTAGAGCGCTGCCGAGGGAAAAACTGTTTTTT. Amino acid sequence: CSARALPREKLFF. V usage is TRBV20-1 and J usage is TRBJ1-4; D is unclear. Germline V gene sequence: CDR1 DFQATT, CDR2 SNEGSKA (reference sequence). V lost 1 base, J lost 8 bases, and 11 bases lay in between. The CDR3 has 13 residues.

This clonotype was detected many times. CDR3 region: CAPSDVREGSTDTQYF. The CDR3 region has the DNA TGTGCCCCCAGCGACGTCCGGGAGGGAAGCACAGATACGCAGTATTTT. This chain links TRBV6-2 or TRBV6-3 with TRBJ2-3, with TRBD2 identical over 8 bases. J lost 0 bases, V lost 11 bases, and 13 bases had no gene match. CDR1 and CDR2 (germline): MNHEY, SVGEGT. CDR3 size: 16 residues.

This clonotype was observed a handful of times. The chain joins TRBV15 to TRBJ2-1; 12 nucleotides agree with TRBD2. With V trimmed by 8 bases and J by 3 bases, 11 bases remained unmatched. CDR3 length: 17 residues. CDR1 is LNHNV and CDR2 is YYDKDF in the germline V gene (reference sequence). CDR3 bases: TGTGCCACCCGCCGCGCCGGACTAGCGGGAATCTACAATGAGCAGTTCTTC. It is translated as CATRRAGLAGIYNEQFF. Together with reference TRBV15 and TRBJ2-1, the CDR3 gives the full variable domain: DAMVIQNPRYQVTQFGKPVTLSCSQTLNHNVMYWYQQKSSQAPKLLFHYYDKDFNNEADTPDNFQSRRPNTSFCFLDIRSPGLGDTAMYLCATRRAGLAGIYNEQFFGPGTRLTVL.

This clonotype came up a few times. V and J are TRBV11-3 and TRBJ2-2, with unresolved D. Germline V gene sequence: CDR1 SGHNT, CDR2 YENEEA. The V end was cut by 5 bases, the J end by 5 bases, with 9 bases between. The CDR3 totals 13 residues. CDR3 nucleotide sequence: TGTGCCAGCAGCCCATCACGAACCGGGGAGCTGTTTTTT. This translates into CASSPSRTGELFF.

This clonotype was detected a few times. V usage is TRBV28 and J usage is TRBJ2-7, with 11 positions matching TRBD2. The CDR3 covers 15 residues. Trimming took 5 bases from V and 3 from J; bases not matched to a gene: 6. The germline gives CDR1 MDHEN, CDR2 SYDVKM. CDR3 DNA sequence: TGTGCCAGCAGTCAATTTACTAGCGGGAGCTACGAGCAGTACTTC. This encodes CASSQFTSGSYEQYF.

This clonotype was seen a few times. This chain connects TRBV20-1 to TRBJ2-5; D tentatively fits TRBD1 or TRBD2 (6 bases each). V was pared by 7 bases and J by 2 bases, with 17 bases between. The CDR3 has 14 amino acids. Germline values: CDR1 DFQATT, CDR2 SNEGSKA (reference sequence). DNA of the CDR3: TGCAGTGTATTCGGCGGGGACACTCAAGAGACCCAGTACTTC. Protein sequence: CSVFGGDTQETQYF.

This rearrangement joins TRBV5-6 to TRBJ2-3; D uncertain. V shed 2 bases and J shed 3 bases, with 7 bases lying between them. This CDR3 has 13 amino acids. The V gene's germline CDR1 is SGHDT and CDR2 YYEEEE. The CDR3 sequence: CASSFRPTDTQYF. The CDR3 coding sequence is TGTGCCAGCAGCTTTCGGCCGACAGATACGCAGTATTTT.

This clonotype was seen at least ten times. This rearrangement joins TRBV7-2 to TRBJ2-6; 13 nucleotides align to TRBD2. The V and J ends lost 0 bases and 3 bases, in that order; junction bases with no gene match: 5. The CDR3 extends over 19 amino acids. From germline, CDR1 is SGHTA and CDR2 FQGNSA. CDR3 sequence: CASSLAGLAGSVGANVLTF. CDR3 nucleotide sequence: TGTGCCAGCAGCTTAGCGGGACTAGCGGGATCGGTTGGGGCCAACGTCCTGACTTTC.

J is TRBJ2-1 and V is TRBV7-3; D not resolved. V lost 2 bases, J lost 0 bases, and 8 bases lay in between. CDR1 and CDR2 from the germline V gene are SGHTA and FQGTGA. The CDR3 sequence is 15 residues long. Here the CDR3 DNA reads TGTGCCAGCAGCTTAGTGTTATCCTCCTACAATGAGCAGTTCTTC. Residues: CASSLVLSSYNEQFF.

This clonotype was counted between two and nine times. The chain uses TRBV20-1 and TRBJ2-5; D unclear. The germline V gene encodes CDR1 DFQATT and CDR2 SNEGSKA (reference sequence). The CDR3 sequence is 13 residues long. V lost 6 bases to trimming and J lost 3 bases, with 14 bases between them. The CDR3 DNA reads TGCAGTGCGACTCCTCCAGTGGAAGAGACCCAGTACTTC. It specifies CSATPPVEETQYF.

This clonotype has only a few counts. The chain links TRBV3-1 to TRBJ1-1, with D perhaps matching TRBD1 (6 bases). Germline V lookup: CDR1 LGHDT, CDR2 YNNKEL (reference sequence). Trimming removed 6 bases at V and 9 bases at J, with 14 bases between. This CDR3 is 12 amino acids long. The DNA of the CDR3 is TGTGCCAGCAGTCTAAAGGGGGGCAAAGCTTTCTTT. As protein: CASSLKGGKAFF.

This clonotype was observed a few times. The chain uses TRBV3-1 and TRBJ1-4, with a weak D call TRBD1 (5 bases). Trimming took off 1 base at V and 8 bases at J, with 14 bases between the two ends. This CDR3 has 15 residues. Germline V gives CDR1 LGHDT, CDR2 YNNKEL (reference sequence). The CDR3 region has the DNA TGTGCCAGCAGCCAAGGAGGAGGGGAAGAGGAAAAACTGTTTTTT. The encoded protein is CASSQGGGEEEKLFF.

CDR3 sequence: CASSSPSGPETGEQYF. Written as DNA, the CDR3 is TGTGCCAGCAGCTCCCCATCGGGCCCCGAAACGGGCGAGCAGTACTTC. The chain employs TRBV7-9 and TRBJ2-7; D is undetermined. The CDR3 runs 16 residues. The V gene's germline CDR1 is SEHNR and CDR2 FQNEAQ (reference sequence). With 4 bases removed from V and 6 bases from J, the gap between germline ends came to 22 bases.